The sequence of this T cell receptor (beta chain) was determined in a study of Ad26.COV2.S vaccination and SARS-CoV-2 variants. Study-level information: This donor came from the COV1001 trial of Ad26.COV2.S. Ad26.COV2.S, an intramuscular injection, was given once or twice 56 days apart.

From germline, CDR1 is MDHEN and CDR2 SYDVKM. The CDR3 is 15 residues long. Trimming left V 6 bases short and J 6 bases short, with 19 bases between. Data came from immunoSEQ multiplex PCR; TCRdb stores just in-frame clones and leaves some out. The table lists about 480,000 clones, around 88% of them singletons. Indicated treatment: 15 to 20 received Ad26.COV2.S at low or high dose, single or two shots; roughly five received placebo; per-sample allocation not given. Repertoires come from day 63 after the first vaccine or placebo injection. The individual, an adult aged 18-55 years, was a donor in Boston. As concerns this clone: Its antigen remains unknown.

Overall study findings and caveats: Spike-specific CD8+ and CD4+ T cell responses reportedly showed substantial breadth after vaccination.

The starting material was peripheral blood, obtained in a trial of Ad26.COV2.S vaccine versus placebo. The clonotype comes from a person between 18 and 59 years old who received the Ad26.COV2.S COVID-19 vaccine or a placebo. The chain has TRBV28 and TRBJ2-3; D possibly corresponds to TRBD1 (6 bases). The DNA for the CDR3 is TGTGCCAGCAGACCCGACAGGCCGAAGGGGGATACGCAGTATTTT. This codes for CASRPDRPKGDTQYF.